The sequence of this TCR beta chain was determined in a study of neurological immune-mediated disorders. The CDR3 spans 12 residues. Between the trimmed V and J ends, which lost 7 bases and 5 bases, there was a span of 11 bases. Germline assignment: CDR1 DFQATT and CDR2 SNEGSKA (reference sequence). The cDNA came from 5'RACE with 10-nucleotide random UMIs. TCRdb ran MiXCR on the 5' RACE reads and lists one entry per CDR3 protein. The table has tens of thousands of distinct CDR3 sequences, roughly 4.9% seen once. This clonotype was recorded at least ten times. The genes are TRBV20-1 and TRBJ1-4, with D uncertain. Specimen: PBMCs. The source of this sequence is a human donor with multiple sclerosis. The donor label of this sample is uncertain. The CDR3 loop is CSVSATNEKLFF. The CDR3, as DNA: TGCAGTGTTTCAGCCACCAATGAAAAACTGTTTTTT.